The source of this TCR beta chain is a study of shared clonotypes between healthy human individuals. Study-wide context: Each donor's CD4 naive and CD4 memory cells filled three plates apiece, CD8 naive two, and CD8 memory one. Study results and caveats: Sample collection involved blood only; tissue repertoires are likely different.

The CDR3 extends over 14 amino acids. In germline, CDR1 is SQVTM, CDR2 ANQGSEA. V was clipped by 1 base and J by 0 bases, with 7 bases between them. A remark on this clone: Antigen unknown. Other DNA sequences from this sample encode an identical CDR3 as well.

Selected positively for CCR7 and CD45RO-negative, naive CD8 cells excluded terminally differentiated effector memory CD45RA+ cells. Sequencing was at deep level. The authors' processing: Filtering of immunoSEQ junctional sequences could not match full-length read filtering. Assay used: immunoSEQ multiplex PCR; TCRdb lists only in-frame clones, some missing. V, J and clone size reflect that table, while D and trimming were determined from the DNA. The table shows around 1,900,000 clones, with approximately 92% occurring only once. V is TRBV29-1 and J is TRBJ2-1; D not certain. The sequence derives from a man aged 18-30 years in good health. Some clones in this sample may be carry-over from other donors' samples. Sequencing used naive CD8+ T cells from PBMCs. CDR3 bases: TGCAGCGTTGAAGGCCAGAGCTCCTACAATGAGCAGTTCTTC. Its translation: CSVEGQSSYNEQFF.